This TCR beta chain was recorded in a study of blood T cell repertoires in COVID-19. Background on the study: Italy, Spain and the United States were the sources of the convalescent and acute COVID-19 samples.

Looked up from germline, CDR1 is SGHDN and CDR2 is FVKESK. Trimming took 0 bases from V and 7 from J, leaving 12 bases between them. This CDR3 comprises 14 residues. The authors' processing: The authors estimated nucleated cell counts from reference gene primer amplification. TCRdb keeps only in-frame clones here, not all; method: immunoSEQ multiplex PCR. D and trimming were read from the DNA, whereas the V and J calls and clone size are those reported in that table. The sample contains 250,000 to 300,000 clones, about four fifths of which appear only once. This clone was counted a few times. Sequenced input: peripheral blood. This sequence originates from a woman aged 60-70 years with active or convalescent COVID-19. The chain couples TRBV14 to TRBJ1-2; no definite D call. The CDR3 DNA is TGTGCCAGCAGCCAAGATCGGTACGGGGTTGGCTACACCTTC. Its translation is CASSQDRYGVGYTF.